A selection of T cell receptor beta chains follows, all from one sample in a study of T-cell reconstitution after alpha-beta-depleted transplantation in children. TCRdb reanalysed the PCR reads using MiXCR and keeps one entry per CDR3 protein. This table holds about 610,000 distinct CDR3 sequences, around 27% found once. The sample was PBMCs, taken before TCRalphabeta/CD19-depleted stem cell transplant. The receptors here all came from a boy under two years old with Wiskott-Aldrich syndrome, due to receive a stem cell transplant. The CDR3 runs from the conserved cysteine through the conserved F or W. Fields, in order: V gene, CDR3 protein.

TRBV7-6	CASSHQIAGPFKYYNEQFF
TRBV5-1	CASSSAVAKNIQYF
TRBV20-1	CSARGGKTEAFF
TRBV4-1	CASSQRLAGTYNEQFF
TRBV24-1	CATSDPRTGQETQYF
TRBV20-1	CSARSLAGTYNEQFF
TRBV27	CASRTGPLGYTF
TRBV12-3/TRBV12-4	CASRKQGRETQYF
TRBV29-1	CSGEGQANTEAFF
TRBV5-1	CASSLIEYGTQYF
TRBV5-1	CASSSGTGVGTYNEQFF
TRBV5-8	CASSLWTSMVPYNEQFF
TRBV20-1	CSARLLAGITDTQYF
TRBV20-1	CSANTGGNQPQHF
TRBV20-1	CSASGQRGGNTEAFF
TRBV5-1	CASSLGERQPQHF
TRBV5-1	CASSLLTSGRARTDTQYF
TRBV4-2	CASSQRASADTQYF
TRBV12-3/TRBV12-4	CASTYDRAGNTIYF
TRBV11-2	CASSLLEMLAGVGFTGELFF
TRBV6-1	CASTDAGDSNQPQHF
TRBV12-3/TRBV12-4	CASSLRVRTGELFF
TRBV15	CATSRQRLAGGTLYEQYF
TRBV12-3/TRBV12-4	CASSFHEGLAGYNEQFF
TRBV7-2	CASSLSRGTGEKLFF
TRBV5-1	CASNSFPSDTQYF
TRBV5-1	CASSGTGGRFGTDTQYF
TRBV5-1	CASSYWTGSYNEQFF
TRBV2	CASSEAGDGAYEQYF
TRBV7-9	CASSFTGADTQYF
TRBV25-1	CASSEYKREGWNEQFF
TRBV27	CASSREQRDGGNYNEQFF
TRBV10-3	CAISESLGTDTQYF
TRBV5-1	CASSLRGHYEQYF
TRBV12-3/TRBV12-4	CASSFKTNTEAFF
TRBV12-3/TRBV12-4	CASSPRTAEKLFF
TRBV5-1	CASSLAASGYTDTQYF
TRBV20-1	CSARGPNPRSNQPQHF
TRBV20-1	CSAAGDGKNIQYF
TRBV7-9	CATKRETAYEQYF
TRBV29-1	CSVRTDSSAKNIQYF
TRBV9	CASTPNPLAGGTYNEQFF
TRBV12-3/TRBV12-4	CASSTDRGSYNEQFF
TRBV10-3	CAISEGGNEQFF
TRBV5-1	CASSLASSGGNEQFF
TRBV5-1	CASSWDRELPQHF
TRBV4-1	CASSLRLAGEGEQFF
TRBV10-3	CAISGELAGSYEQYF
TRBV5-1	CASSLIAGEGETQYF